A selection of T cell receptor beta chains follows, all from one sample in a study of chemoradiotherapy in HPV16-positive cancers. TCRdb's copy holds only in-frame clones and misses some; the assay was immunoSEQ multiplex PCR. The sample carries roughly 20,000 clones, roughly 82% recorded once. Specimen: blood, collected from a patient who underwent chemoradiotherapy. All receptors derive from a human donor with HPV-associated anogenital cancer. Both conserved end residues are part of each CDR3. Each record gives: clone size, J gene, V gene, CDR3 protein. Part of the rows lack a size; the others show once, few, many or a class for expanded clones.

. TRBJ1-1 TRBV6-1 CASKDSYGAEAFF
. TRBJ2-5 TRBV19 CASSMSWETQYF
. TRBJ2-5 TRBV4-2 CASSQEGQETQYF
. TRBJ2-1 TRBV10-3 CAISETGPKNEQFF
. TRBJ2-5 TRBV7-9 CASTSDIQETQYF
. TRBJ2-7 TRBV11-2 CASSLEGFEQYF
few TRBJ2-1 TRBV6-5 CASSYSGDTSYNEQFF
. TRBJ1-1 TRBV9 CASRPLETEAFF
. TRBJ2-5 TRBV19 CASSRGGVQETQYF
. TRBJ1-2 TRBV4-3 CASSQDHMGFLNYGYTF
. TRBJ2-5 TRBV15 CATSRDRRVETQYF
. TRBJ2-7 TRBV21-1 CASSKIKTVAYEQYF
once TRBJ2-3 TRBV6-5 CATQEGVNTQYF
. TRBJ2-6 TRBV29-1 CSVGQGSAGANVLTF
. TRBJ1-1 TRBV19 CASSIRANEAFF
once TRBJ2-5 TRBV7-8 CASRAGTSQETQYF
. TRBJ1-2 TRBV18 CASSPPEGRDYGYTF
. TRBJ1-1 TRBV7-9 CASSRLGGSETEAFF
. TRBJ2-7 TRBV6-5 CASSSGQGGEQYF
. TRBJ1-1 TRBV19 CASSFTENTEAFF
. TRBJ2-2 TRBV19 CASSTTSGTGELFF
. TRBJ1-2 TRBV2 CASRDRSAYGYTF
. TRBJ2-5 TRBV5-1 CASSLDQETQYF
. TRBJ2-1 TRBV29-1 CSVLPGQGGNEQFF
. TRBJ1-1 TRBV5-1 CASSLDRGNTEAFF
. TRBJ2-2 TRBV5-8 CASSEELQHTSNTGELFF
. TRBJ1-5 TRBV7-2 CASSLEATWNQPQHF